Reported below is one T cell receptor (beta chain). In the original analysis: Estimation of nucleated cell counts was performed using reference gene primer amplification. Assay used: immunoSEQ multiplex PCR; TCRdb lists only in-frame clones, some missing. The D gene and trimming were derived from the DNA, and the V and J assignments and clone size from that table. The sample shows 150,000 to 160,000 clones, roughly nine tenths of them seen only once. Germline values: CDR1 MNHEY, CDR2 SMNVEV (reference sequence). Trimming stripped 5 bases from V and 4 bases from J, with 9 bases between. This CDR3 contains 13 residues. This sample is drawn from a study of blood T cell repertoires in COVID-19. Background on the study: Sites in the United States, Italy and Spain provided acute and convalescent COVID-19 samples.

The TCR comes from a man aged 50-60 years with acute or convalescent COVID-19. Sequenced: peripheral blood. V usage is TRBV27 and J usage is TRBJ1-5, with a tentative D call TRBD1 (5 bases). The chain's CDR3 is CASSIRQNQPQHF. The DNA for the CDR3 is TGTGCCAGCAGTATTCGACAGAATCAGCCCCAGCATTTT.